This is a list of T cell receptor beta chains from one sample in a study of blood T cell repertoires in COVID-19. Sequenced by immunoSEQ multiplex PCR; TCRdb stores in-frame clones only, minus some. The data hold roughly 200,000 clones, with 80% to 90% observed a single time. Material for sequencing was PBMCs or T cells enriched from blood (not recorded which). The receptors derive from a woman aged 40 to 50 with acute COVID-19. The CDR3 runs from the conserved cysteine through the conserved F or W. Fields, in order: clone size, J gene, D gene, V gene, CDR3 protein, CDR3 DNA. A D gene is named only where the DNA matches it firmly. Some rows mark clone size as missing; the rest say once, few, many or name a class of expanded clone.

clone size: -
J gene: TRBJ1-2
D gene: TRBD1
V gene: TRBV5-5
CDR3 protein: CASSLRTGTGPSVYGYTF
CDR3 DNA: TGTGCCAGCAGCTTGAGAACAGGGACAGGGCCTAGCGTCTATGGCTACACCTTC

clone size: once
J gene: TRBJ1-5
D gene: -
V gene: TRBV3-1/TRBV3-2
CDR3 protein: CASSQEWGLNQPQHF
CDR3 DNA: TGTGCCAGCAGCCAAGAATGGGGCCTCAATCAGCCCCAGCATTTT

clone size: once
J gene: TRBJ1-1
D gene: -
V gene: TRBV19
CDR3 protein: CASSISTGPRVVTEAFF
CDR3 DNA: TGTGCCAGTAGTATAAGTACCGGGCCGAGGGTTGTAACTGAAGCTTTCTTT

clone size: -
J gene: TRBJ1-6
D gene: -
V gene: TRBV10-3
CDR3 protein: CAISESAGNNSPLHF
CDR3 DNA: TGTGCCATCAGTGAGTCGGCAGGCAATAATTCACCCCTCCACTTT

clone size: few
J gene: TRBJ1-4
D gene: TRBD1
V gene: TRBV2
CDR3 protein: CAGLTGAQANEKLFF
CDR3 DNA: TGTGCCGGTTTAACAGGGGCGCAGGCTAATGAAAAACTGTTTTTT

clone size: -
J gene: TRBJ1-1
D gene: -
V gene: TRBV27
CDR3 protein: CASRDRNTEAFF
CDR3 DNA: TGTGCCAGCCGAGACAGGAACACTGAAGCTTTCTTT

clone size: -
J gene: TRBJ2-1
D gene: -
V gene: TRBV12-5
CDR3 protein: CASGLGLQGHEQFF
CDR3 DNA: TGTGCTAGTGGTTTGGGACTTCAGGGCCATGAGCAGTTCTTC

clone size: -
J gene: TRBJ2-7
D gene: TRBD1
V gene: TRBV27
CDR3 protein: CASSSRTGVSYEQYF
CDR3 DNA: TGTGCCAGCAGTTCGCGGACAGGGGTATCCTACGAGCAGTACTTC

clone size: -
J gene: TRBJ1-2
D gene: -
V gene: TRBV19
CDR3 protein: CASSPGGGYTF
CDR3 DNA: TGTGCCAGTAGTCCGGGAGGCGGCTACACCTTC

clone size: -
J gene: TRBJ2-6
D gene: TRBD1
V gene: TRBV5-6
CDR3 protein: CASSTRDRALGANVLTF
CDR3 DNA: TGTGCCAGCAGCACCCGGGACAGGGCGCTGGGGGCCAACGTCCTGACTTTC

clone size: -
J gene: TRBJ2-1
D gene: -
V gene: TRBV5-1
CDR3 protein: CASSLGYLQGINEQFF
CDR3 DNA: TGCGCCAGCAGCCTAGGGTACTTACAGGGAATCAATGAGCAGTTCTTC

clone size: -
J gene: TRBJ1-1
D gene: -
V gene: TRBV7-8
CDR3 protein: CASSLVTGLGEAFF
CDR3 DNA: TGTGCCAGCAGCTTAGTGACAGGCCTCGGGGAAGCTTTCTTT

clone size: -
J gene: TRBJ1-2
D gene: -
V gene: TRBV3-1/TRBV3-2
CDR3 protein: CASSPHLQDTPNYGYTF
CDR3 DNA: TGTGCCAGCAGCCCACACCTCCAGGACACCCCTAACTATGGCTACACCTTC

clone size: -
J gene: TRBJ1-2
D gene: -
V gene: TRBV28
CDR3 protein: CASTLGPQDYGYTF
CDR3 DNA: TGTGCCAGCACCCTGGGTCCTCAGGACTATGGCTACACCTTC

clone size: -
J gene: TRBJ1-2
D gene: -
V gene: TRBV19
CDR3 protein: CASSRTYLQGDGYTF
CDR3 DNA: TGTGCCAGTAGTAGAACTTACTTACAGGGAGATGGCTACACCTTC

clone size: -
J gene: TRBJ2-1
D gene: TRBD2
V gene: TRBV11-3
CDR3 protein: CASSLDRGDEQFF
CDR3 DNA: TGTGCCAGCAGCTTAGATCGGGGGGATGAGCAGTTCTTC

clone size: -
J gene: TRBJ1-1
D gene: -
V gene: TRBV25-1
CDR3 protein: CASRRGWATEAFF
CDR3 DNA: TGTGCCAGTAGGAGAGGGTGGGCCACTGAAGCTTTCTTT

clone size: once
J gene: TRBJ1-2
D gene: -
V gene: TRBV12-3/TRBV12-4
CDR3 protein: CASSLASLYGYTF
CDR3 DNA: TGTGCCAGCAGTTTAGCGTCTCTCTATGGCTACACCTTC

clone size: -
J gene: TRBJ2-1
D gene: TRBD1
V gene: TRBV24-1
CDR3 protein: CATRSTGTGLWFF
CDR3 DNA: TGTGCCACCAGATCAACCGGGACAGGTCTGTGGTTCTTC

clone size: -
J gene: TRBJ1-3
D gene: TRBD1
V gene: TRBV2
CDR3 protein: CASSGQQGFGNTIYF
CDR3 DNA: TGTGCCAGCAGCGGCCAACAGGGGTTCGGAAACACCATATATTTT

clone size: -
J gene: TRBJ1-2
D gene: -
V gene: TRBV7-9
CDR3 protein: CASSLEPRASIYGYTF
CDR3 DNA: TGTGCCAGCAGCTTAGAACCCAGGGCTTCTATCTATGGCTACACCTTC

clone size: few
J gene: TRBJ1-5
D gene: TRBD1
V gene: TRBV19
CDR3 protein: CASSDSPGQGIFSIGQPQHF
CDR3 DNA: TGTGCCAGTAGCGATTCTCCGGGACAGGGTATTTTCTCCATCGGTCAGCCCCAGCATTTT

clone size: -
J gene: TRBJ1-2
D gene: -
V gene: TRBV24-1
CDR3 protein: CATSGGANYGYTF
CDR3 DNA: TGTGCCACCAGTGGCGGGGCTAACTATGGCTACACCTTC

clone size: -
J gene: TRBJ2-3
D gene: TRBD2
V gene: TRBV7-3
CDR3 protein: CASSLSAGGTADTQYF
CDR3 DNA: TGTGCCAGCAGCTTATCGGCGGGAGGAACTGCAGATACGCAGTATTTT

clone size: -
J gene: TRBJ2-5
D gene: TRBD2
V gene: TRBV7-2
CDR3 protein: CASSLLGAGVSQETQYF
CDR3 DNA: TGTGCCAGCAGCCTCCTAGGGGCGGGGGTGTCCCAAGAGACCCAGTACTTC

clone size: -
J gene: TRBJ2-1
D gene: TRBD2
V gene: TRBV9
CDR3 protein: CASSVTGGYNEQFF
CDR3 DNA: TGTGCCAGCAGCGTAACGGGGGGATACAATGAGCAGTTCTTC

clone size: -
J gene: TRBJ2-7
D gene: -
V gene: TRBV11-2
CDR3 protein: CASSLTTERSYEQYF
CDR3 DNA: TGTGCCAGCAGCTTGACAACCGAACGATCCTACGAGCAGTACTTC